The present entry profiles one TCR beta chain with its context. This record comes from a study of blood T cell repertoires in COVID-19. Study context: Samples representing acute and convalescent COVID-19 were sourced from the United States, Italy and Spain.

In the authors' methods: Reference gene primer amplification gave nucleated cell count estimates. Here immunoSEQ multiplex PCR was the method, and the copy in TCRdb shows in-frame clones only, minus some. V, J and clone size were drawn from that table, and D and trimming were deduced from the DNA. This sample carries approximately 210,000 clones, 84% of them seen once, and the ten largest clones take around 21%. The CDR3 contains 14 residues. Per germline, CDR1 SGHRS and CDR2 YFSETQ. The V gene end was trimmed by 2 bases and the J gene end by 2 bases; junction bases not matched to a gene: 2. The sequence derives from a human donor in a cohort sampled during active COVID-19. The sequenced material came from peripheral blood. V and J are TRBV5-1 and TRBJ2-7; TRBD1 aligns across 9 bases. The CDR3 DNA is TGCGCCAGCAGCTTTCGACAGGGGGCCTACGAGCAGTACTTC. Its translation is CASSFRQGAYEQYF. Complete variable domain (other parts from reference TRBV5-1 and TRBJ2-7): KAGVTQTPRYLIKTRGQQVTLSCSPISGHRSVSWYQQTPGQGLQFLFEYFSETQRNKGNFPGRFSGRQFSNSRSEMNVSTLELGDSALYLCASSFRQGAYEQYFGPGTRLTVT.